This TCR beta chain was obtained from a study of T cells after yellow fever vaccination. Study-level results: CD4 and CD8 compartments shared a small share of clonotypes, likely from convergent recombination. The secondary T-cell response peaked on day 5, not day 15, but was weaker.

This clonotype showed up many times. Its cognate antigen is unknown. TCRdb re-derived calls from the 5' RACE reads in MiXCR, one entry per CDR3 protein. This table has 340,000 or so distinct CDR3 sequences, about an eighth appearing once. The starting material was CD4+ T cells sorted from PBMCs, obtained 15 days after the yellow fever booster vaccination. The clonotype comes from a man younger than 30 who received the YFV17D yellow fever vaccine.

CDR3 bases: TGTGCCAGCAGTTTAGGGGGATTCTCCTATAATTCACCCCTCCACTTT. Translating gives CASSLGGFSYNSPLHF. This rearrangement joins TRBV12-3 or TRBV12-4 to TRBJ1-6; D not resolved. Trimming removed 1 base from V and 0 bases from J, with 7 bases in between. This CDR3 has 16 residues.